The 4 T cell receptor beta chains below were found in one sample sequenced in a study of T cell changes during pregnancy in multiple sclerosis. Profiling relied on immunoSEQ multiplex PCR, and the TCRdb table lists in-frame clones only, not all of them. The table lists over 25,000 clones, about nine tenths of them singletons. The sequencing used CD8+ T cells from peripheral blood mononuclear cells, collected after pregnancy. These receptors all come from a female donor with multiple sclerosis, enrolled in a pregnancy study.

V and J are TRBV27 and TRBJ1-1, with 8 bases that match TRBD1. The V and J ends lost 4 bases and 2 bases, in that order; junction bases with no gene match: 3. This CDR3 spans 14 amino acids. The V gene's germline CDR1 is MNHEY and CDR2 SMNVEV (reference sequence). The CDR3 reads CASSWGTGNTEAFF. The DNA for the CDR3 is TGTGCCAGCAGTTGGGGGACAGGAAACACTGAAGCTTTCTTT.

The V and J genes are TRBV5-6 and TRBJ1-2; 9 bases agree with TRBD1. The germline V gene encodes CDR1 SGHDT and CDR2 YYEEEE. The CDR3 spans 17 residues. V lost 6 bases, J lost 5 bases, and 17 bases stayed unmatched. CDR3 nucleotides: TGTGCCAGCACCCCAGGGACAGGGCTAGGAAGCGGGTATGGCTACACCTTC. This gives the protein CASTPGTGLGSGYGYTF.

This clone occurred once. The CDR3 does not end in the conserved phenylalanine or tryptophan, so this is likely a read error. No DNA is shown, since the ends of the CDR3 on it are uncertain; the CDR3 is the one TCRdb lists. The chain's CDR3 is CASSQDHTGTGFFY. This chain links TRBV4-1 with TRBJ2-7; the D call of TRBD1 is as the table states it, not checked on the DNA. The CDR3 has 14 residues if both end residues are counted. Germline CDR1 MGHRA, CDR2 YSYEKL.

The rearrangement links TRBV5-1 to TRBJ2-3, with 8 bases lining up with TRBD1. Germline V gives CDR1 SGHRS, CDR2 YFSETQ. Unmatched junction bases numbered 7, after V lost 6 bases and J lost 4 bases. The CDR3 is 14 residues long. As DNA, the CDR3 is TGCGCCAGCACCGGACAGGGAGAGTCAGATACGCAGTATTTT. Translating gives CASTGQGESDTQYF.